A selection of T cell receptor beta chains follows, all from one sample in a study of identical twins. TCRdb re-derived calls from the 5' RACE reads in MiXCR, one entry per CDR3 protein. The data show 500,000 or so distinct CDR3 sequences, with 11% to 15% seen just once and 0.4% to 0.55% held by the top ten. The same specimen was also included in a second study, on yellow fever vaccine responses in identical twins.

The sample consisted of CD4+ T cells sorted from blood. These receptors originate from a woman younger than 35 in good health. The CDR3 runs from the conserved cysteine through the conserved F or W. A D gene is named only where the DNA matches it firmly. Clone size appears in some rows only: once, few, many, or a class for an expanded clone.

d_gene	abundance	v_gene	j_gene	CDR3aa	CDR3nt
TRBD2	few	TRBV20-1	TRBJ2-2	CSVSIAGRTGELFF	TGCAGTGTATCAATAGCGGGAAGGACCGGGGAGCTGTTTTTT
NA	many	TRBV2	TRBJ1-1	CASSEGGFDTEAFF	TGTGCCAGCAGTGAGGGGGGCTTCGACACTGAAGCTTTCTTT
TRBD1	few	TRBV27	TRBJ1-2	CASSFDREANYGYTF	TGTGCCAGCAGTTTCGACAGGGAAGCTAACTATGGCTACACCTTC
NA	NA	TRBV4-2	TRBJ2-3	CASSPGPFVGTDTQYF	TGTGCCAGCAGCCCAGGCCCGTTCGTAGGCACAGATACGCAGTATTTT
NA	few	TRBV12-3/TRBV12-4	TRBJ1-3	CASSLAGFPGNTIYF	TGTGCCAGCAGTTTGGCGGGATTTCCTGGAAACACCATATATTTT
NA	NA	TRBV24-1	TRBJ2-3	CATSVDSLTDTQYF	TGTGCCACCAGTGTAGACTCATTAACAGATACGCAGTATTTT
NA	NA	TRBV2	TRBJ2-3	CASRGALSTDTQYF	TGTGCCAGCAGGGGGGCTTTAAGCACAGATACGCAGTATTTT
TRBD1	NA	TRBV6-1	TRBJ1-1	CASSADRDTEAFF	TGTGCCAGCAGCGCCGACAGGGACACTGAAGCTTTCTTT
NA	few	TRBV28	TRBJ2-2	CASSNRERDTGELFF	TGTGCCAGCAGCAACAGGGAGAGGGACACCGGGGAGCTGTTTTTT
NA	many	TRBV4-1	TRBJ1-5	CASSRTGSNQPQHF	TGCGCCAGCAGCCGCACCGGGAGCAATCAGCCCCAGCATTTT
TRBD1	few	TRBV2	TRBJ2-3	CASQGQGTDTQYF	TGTGCCAGCCAAGGACAGGGCACAGATACGCAGTATTTT
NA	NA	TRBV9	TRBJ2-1	CASSVGAGLYEQFF	TGTGCCAGCAGCGTAGGGGCGGGTCTATATGAGCAGTTCTTC
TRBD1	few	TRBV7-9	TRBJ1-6	CASSSSPGQANSPLHF	TGTGCCAGCAGCTCAAGCCCGGGACAGGCCAATTCACCCCTCCACTTT
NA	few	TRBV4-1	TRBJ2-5	CASSQAQGVETQYF	TGCGCCAGCAGCCAAGCGCAAGGGGTAGAGACCCAGTACTTC
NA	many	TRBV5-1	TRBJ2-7	CASSLSHEQYF	TGCGCCAGCAGCTTGAGCCACGAGCAGTACTTC
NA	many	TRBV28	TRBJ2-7	CASRTLSYEQYF	TGTGCCAGCAGGACTCTCTCCTACGAGCAGTACTTC
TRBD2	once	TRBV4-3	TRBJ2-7	CASSQDPGGYEQYF	TGCGCCAGCAGCCAAGATCCGGGAGGGTACGAGCAGTACTTC
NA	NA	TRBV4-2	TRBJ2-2	CASTSIGGGNTGELFF	TGTGCCAGCACTTCCATTGGGGGAGGGAACACCGGGGAGCTGTTTTTT
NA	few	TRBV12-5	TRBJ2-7	CASGPSSYEQYF	TGTGCTAGTGGTCCAAGCTCCTACGAGCAGTACTTC
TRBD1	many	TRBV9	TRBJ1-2	CASSVAAQGAPDGYTF	TGTGCCAGCAGCGTAGCCGCTCAGGGGGCTCCGGATGGCTACACCTTC
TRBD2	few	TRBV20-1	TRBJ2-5	CSARVRGLGGFSGTQYF	TGCAGTGCTAGAGTTCGAGGGTTGGGGGGGTTCTCGGGGACCCAGTACTTC
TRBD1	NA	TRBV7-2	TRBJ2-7	CASSLSGTGGTYEQYF	TGTGCCAGCAGCCTATCCGGGACAGGGGGGACCTACGAGCAGTACTTC
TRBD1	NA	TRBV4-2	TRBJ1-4	CASSQNTGVGNEKLFF	TGTGCCAGCAGCCAAAATACAGGGGTTGGTAATGAAAAACTGTTTTTT
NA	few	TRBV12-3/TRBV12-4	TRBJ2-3	CASRRLGTDTQYF	TGTGCCAGCAGAAGACTAGGGACAGATACGCAGTATTTT
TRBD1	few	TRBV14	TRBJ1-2	CASSQGGGQGVLNGYTF	TGTGCCAGCAGCCAAGGAGGGGGACAGGGAGTGTTGAATGGCTACACCTTC
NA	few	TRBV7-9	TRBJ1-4	CASSLNGGLGGEKLFF	TGTGCCAGCAGCCTGAATGGGGGTCTAGGAGGTGAAAAACTGTTTTTT
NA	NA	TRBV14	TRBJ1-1	CASSPTAGFNTEAFF	TGTGCCAGCAGCCCTACCGCGGGTTTTAACACTGAAGCTTTCTTT
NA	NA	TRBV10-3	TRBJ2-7	CAISDTDYEQYF	TGTGCCATCAGTGATACAGATTACGAGCAGTACTTC
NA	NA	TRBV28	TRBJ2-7	CASSLPARGYEQYF	TGTGCCAGCAGTTTACCGGCCAGGGGTTACGAGCAGTACTTC
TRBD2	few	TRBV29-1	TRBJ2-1	CSVFLMAGGINEQFF	TGCAGCGTTTTTCTCATGGCGGGGGGAATCAATGAGCAGTTCTTC
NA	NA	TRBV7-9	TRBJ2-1	CASSLVQGEQFF	TGTGCCAGCAGCTTGGTCCAGGGAGAGCAGTTCTTC
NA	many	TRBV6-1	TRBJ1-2	CASKDVSQNYGYTF	TGTGCCAGCAAAGATGTGTCCCAGAACTATGGCTACACCTTC
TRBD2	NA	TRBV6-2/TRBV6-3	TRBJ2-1	CASSYMSPGTSGRLGYNEQFF	TGTGCCAGCAGTTACATGTCCCCCGGGACTAGCGGGAGGTTGGGCTACAATGAGCAGTTCTTC
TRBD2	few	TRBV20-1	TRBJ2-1	CSAGVAGEGRNEQFF	TGCAGTGCTGGGGTAGCGGGGGAAGGCCGCAATGAGCAGTTCTTC
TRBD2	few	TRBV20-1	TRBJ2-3	CSASSPSGRTDTQYF	TGCAGTGCTAGCTCCCCTAGCGGGCGCACAGATACGCAGTATTTT
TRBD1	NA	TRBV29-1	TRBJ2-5	CSVATGGQGETQYF	TGCAGCGTAGCGACAGGGGGCCAGGGAGAGACCCAGTACTTC
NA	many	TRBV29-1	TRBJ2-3	CSVVADTSTDTQYF	TGCAGCGTCGTAGCCGATACTAGCACAGATACGCAGTATTTT
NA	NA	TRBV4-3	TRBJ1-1	CASSALRGGKTEAFF	TGCGCCAGCAGCGCACTGAGGGGAGGTAAAACTGAAGCTTTCTTT
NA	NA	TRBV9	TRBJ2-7	CASSAGPGPLYEQYF	TGTGCCAGCAGCGCTGGTCCGGGACCGCTCTACGAGCAGTACTTC
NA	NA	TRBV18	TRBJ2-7	CASSASDGSGYEQYF	TGTGCCAGCTCAGCTTCTGACGGGAGTGGGTACGAGCAGTACTTC
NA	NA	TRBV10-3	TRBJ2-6	CAISPSGSGANVLTF	TGTGCCATCAGCCCGTCAGGCTCTGGGGCCAACGTCCTGACTTTC
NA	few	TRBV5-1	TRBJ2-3	CASSDPGLPPIRTQYF	TGCGCCAGCAGCGACCCGGGACTTCCCCCGATAAGGACGCAGTATTTT
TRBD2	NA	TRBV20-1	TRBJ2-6	CSASTKRRTSGGWDGANVLTF	TGCAGTGCTAGCACCAAACGCCGGACTAGCGGTGGCTGGGATGGGGCCAACGTCCTGACTTTC
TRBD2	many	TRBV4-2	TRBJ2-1	CASSQSTGTSDEQFF	TGTGCCAGCAGCCAGAGCACCGGGACTAGCGATGAGCAGTTCTTC
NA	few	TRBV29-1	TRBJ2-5	CSVVRGHRETQYF	TGCAGCGTTGTGAGGGGCCACCGAGAGACCCAGTACTTC
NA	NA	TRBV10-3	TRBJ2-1	CAISSSHFVNEQFF	TGTGCCATCTCCTCGTCCCATTTTGTAAATGAGCAGTTCTTC
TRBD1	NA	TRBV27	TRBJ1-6	CASRGQGSPLHF	TGTGCCAGCAGAGGACAGGGTTCACCCCTCCACTTT
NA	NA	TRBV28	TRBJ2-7	CASNAGYEQYF	TGTGCCAGCAACGCAGGGTACGAGCAGTACTTC
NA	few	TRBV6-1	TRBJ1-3	CASRSTQRSGNTIYF	TGTGCCAGCAGATCAACCCAGAGATCTGGAAACACCATATATTTT
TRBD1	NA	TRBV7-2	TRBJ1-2	CASSGGTGGDYGYTF	TGTGCCAGCAGCGGCGGGACAGGGGGGGACTATGGCTACACCTTC
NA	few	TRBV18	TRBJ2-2	CASSPKGIGNTGELFF	TGTGCCAGCTCACCGAAGGGAATCGGGAACACCGGGGAGCTGTTTTTT
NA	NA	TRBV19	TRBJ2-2	CASSQRGLKELFF	TGTGCCAGTAGCCAACGAGGACTTAAGGAGCTGTTTTTT
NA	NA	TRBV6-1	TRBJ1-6	CASSNRRWGSYNSPLHF	TGTGCCAGCAGCAACAGGCGGTGGGGCTCCTATAATTCACCCCTCCACTTT
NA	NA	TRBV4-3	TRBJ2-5	CASSQDYRVQETQYF	TGCGCCAGCAGCCAAGATTACAGGGTACAAGAGACCCAGTACTTC
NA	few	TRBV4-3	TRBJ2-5	CASSQESWETQYF	TGCGCCAGCAGCCAAGAAAGTTGGGAGACCCAGTACTTC
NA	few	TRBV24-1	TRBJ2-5	CAIDMDSQETQYF	TGTGCCATCGACATGGACAGCCAAGAGACCCAGTACTTC
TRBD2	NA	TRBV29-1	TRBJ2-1	CSVVRGGTYNEQFF	TGCAGCGTTGTTCGGGGGGGCACCTACAATGAGCAGTTCTTC
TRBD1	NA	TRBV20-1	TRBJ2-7	CSARVWTGTAYEQYF	TGCAGTGCTAGAGTCTGGACAGGGACAGCCTACGAGCAGTACTTC
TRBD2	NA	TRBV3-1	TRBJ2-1	CASSQGQRGGRYSSYNEQFF	TGTGCCAGCAGCCAAGGACAGCGCGGGGGGCGCTATAGCTCCTACAATGAGCAGTTCTTC